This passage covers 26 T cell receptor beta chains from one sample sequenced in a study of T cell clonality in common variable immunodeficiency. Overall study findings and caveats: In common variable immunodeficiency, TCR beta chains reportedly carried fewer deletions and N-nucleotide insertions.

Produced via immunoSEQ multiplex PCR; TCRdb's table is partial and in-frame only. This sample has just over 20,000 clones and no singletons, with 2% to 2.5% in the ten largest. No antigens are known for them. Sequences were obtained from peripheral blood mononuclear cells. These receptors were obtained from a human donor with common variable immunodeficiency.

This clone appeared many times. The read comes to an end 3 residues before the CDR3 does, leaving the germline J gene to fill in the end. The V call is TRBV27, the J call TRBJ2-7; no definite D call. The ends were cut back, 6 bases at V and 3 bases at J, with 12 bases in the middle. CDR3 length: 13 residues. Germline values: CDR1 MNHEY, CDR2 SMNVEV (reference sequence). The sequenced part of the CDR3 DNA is TGTGCCAGCAGGTTGACCCAGGACTACGAG. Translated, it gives CASRLTQDYE. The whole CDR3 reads CASRLTQDYEQYF.

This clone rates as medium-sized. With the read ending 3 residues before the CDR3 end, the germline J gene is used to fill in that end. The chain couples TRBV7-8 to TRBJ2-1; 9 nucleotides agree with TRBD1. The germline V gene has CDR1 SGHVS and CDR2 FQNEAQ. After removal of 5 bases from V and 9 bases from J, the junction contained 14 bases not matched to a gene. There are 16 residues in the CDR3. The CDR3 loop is CASSLGGTGLIGEQFF. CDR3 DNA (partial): TGTGCCAGCAGCCTGGGTGGGACAGGGTTGATAGGTGAG. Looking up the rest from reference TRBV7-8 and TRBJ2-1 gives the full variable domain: GAGVSQSPRYKVAKRGQDVALRCDPISGHVSLFWYQQALGQGPEFLTYFQNEAQLDKSGLPSDRFFAERPEGSVSTLKIQRTQQEDSAVYLCASSLGGTGLIGEQFFGPGTRLTVL.

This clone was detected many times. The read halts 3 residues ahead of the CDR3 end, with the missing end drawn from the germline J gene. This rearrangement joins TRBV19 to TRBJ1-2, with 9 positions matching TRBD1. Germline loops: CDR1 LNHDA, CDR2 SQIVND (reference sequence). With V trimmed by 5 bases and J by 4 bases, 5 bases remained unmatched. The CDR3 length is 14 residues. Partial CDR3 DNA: TGTGCCAGTAGTTATGGACAGGGGTCCTATGGC. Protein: CASSYGQGSYG. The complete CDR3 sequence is CASSYGQGSYGYTF. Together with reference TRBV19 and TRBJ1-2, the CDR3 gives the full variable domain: DGGITQSPKYLFRKEGQNVTLSCEQNLNHDAMYWYRQDPGQGLRLIYYSQIVNDFQKGDIAEGYSVSREKKESFPLTVTSAQKNPTAFYLCASSYGQGSYGYTFGSGTRLTVV.

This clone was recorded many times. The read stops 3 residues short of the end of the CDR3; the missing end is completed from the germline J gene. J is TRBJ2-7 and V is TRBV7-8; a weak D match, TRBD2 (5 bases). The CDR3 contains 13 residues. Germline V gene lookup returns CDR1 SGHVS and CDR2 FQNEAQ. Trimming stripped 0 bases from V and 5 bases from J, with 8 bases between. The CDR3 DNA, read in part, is TGTGCCAGCAGCTTAGCGCGGGTAGACGAG. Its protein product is CASSLARVDE. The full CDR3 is CASSLARVDEQYF.

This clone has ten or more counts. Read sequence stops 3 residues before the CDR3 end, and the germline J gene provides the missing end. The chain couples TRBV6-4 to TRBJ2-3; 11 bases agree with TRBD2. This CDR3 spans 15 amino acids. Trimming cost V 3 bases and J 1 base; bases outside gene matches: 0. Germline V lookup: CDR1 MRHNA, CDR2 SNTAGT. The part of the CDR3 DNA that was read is TGTGCCAGCAGTGAGACTAGCGGGGGCACAGATACG. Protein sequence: CASSETSGGTDT. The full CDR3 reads CASSETSGGTDTQYF.

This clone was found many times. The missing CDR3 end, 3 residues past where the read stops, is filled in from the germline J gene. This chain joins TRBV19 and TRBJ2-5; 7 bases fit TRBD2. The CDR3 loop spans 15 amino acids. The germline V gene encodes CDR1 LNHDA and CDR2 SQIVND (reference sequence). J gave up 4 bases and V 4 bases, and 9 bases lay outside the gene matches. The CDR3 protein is CASSRRGSRLETQYF. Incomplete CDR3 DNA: TGTGCCAGTAGTAGGCGGGGGTCAAGGCTAGAGACC.

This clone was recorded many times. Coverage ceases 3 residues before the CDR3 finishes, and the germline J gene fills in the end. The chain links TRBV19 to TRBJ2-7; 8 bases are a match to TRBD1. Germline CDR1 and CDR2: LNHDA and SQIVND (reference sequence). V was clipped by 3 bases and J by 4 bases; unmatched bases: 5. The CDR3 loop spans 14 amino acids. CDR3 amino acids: CASSISRGPYEQYF. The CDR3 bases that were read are TGTGCCAGTAGTATCAGCAGGGGGCCATACGAG.

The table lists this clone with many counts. CDR3 sequence reads: CASSKLGQSNSPLHF. The covered CDR3 bases are TGTGCCAGCAGTAAGTTAGGACAGTCTAATTCACCC. This rearrangement joins TRBV2 to TRBJ1-6, with a possible D match to TRBD1 (6 bases). The read is 3 residues too short to cover the CDR3 end, so that end is filled in from the germline J gene. Germline V gene sequence: CDR1 SNHLY, CDR2 FYNNEI. V was cut by 5 bases and J by 6 bases, with 14 bases left in between. This CDR3 has 15 amino acids. Based on the CDR3 plus reference TRBV2 and TRBJ1-6, the full variable domain is EPEVTQTPSHQVTQMGQEVILRCVPISNHLYFYWYRQILGQKVEFLVSFYNNEISEKSEIFDDQFSVERPDGSNFTLKIRSTKLEDSAMYFCASSKLGQSNSPLHFGNGTRLTVT.

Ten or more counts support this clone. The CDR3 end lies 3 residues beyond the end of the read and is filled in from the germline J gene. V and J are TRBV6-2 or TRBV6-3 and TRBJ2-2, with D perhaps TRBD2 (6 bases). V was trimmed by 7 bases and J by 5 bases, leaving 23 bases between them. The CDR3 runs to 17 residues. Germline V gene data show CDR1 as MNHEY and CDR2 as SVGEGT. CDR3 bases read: TGTGCCAGCACCAACGGGAGAGCAGGGTTAGGGACCGGGGAG. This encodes CASTNGRAGLGTGE. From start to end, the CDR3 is CASTNGRAGLGTGELFF.

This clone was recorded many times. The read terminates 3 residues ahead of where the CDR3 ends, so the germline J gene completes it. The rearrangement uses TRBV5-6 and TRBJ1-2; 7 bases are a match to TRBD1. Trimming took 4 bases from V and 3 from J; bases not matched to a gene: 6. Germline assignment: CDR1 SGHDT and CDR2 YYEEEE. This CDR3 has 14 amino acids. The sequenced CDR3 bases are TGTGCCAGCAGCCCAGGGGGTAGGGACTATGGC. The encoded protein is CASSPGGRDYG. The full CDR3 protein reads CASSPGGRDYGYTF.

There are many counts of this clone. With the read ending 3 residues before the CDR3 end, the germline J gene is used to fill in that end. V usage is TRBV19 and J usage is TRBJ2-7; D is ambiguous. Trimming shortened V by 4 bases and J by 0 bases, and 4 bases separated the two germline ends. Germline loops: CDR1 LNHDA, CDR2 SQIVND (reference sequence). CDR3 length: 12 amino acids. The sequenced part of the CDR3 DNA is TGTGCCAGTAGTAGCAGCTCCTACGAG. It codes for CASSSSSYE. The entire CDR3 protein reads CASSSSSYEQYF.

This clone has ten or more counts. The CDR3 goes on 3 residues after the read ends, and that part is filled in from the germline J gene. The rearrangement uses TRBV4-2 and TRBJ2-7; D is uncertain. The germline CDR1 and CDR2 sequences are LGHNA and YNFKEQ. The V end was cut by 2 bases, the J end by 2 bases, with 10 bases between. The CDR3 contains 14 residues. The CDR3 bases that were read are TGTGCCAGCAGCCAACAACTGCTAGCCTACGAG. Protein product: CASSQQLLAYE. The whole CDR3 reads CASSQQLLAYEQYF.

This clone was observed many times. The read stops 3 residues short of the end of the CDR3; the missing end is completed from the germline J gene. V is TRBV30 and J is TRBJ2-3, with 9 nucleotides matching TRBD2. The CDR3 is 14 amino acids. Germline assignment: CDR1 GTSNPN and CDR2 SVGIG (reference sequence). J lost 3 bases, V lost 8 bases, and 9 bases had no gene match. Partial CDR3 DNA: TGTGCCGTCCGGCTTAGCGGGGGAACAGATACG. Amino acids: CAVRLSGGTDT. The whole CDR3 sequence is CAVRLSGGTDTQYF. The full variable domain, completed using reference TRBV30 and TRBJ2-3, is SQTIHQWPATLVQPVGSPLSLECTVEGTSNPNLYWYRQAAGRGLQLLFYSVGIGQISSEVPQNLSASRPQDRQFILSSKKLLLSDSGFYLCAVRLSGGTDTQYFGPGTRLTVL.

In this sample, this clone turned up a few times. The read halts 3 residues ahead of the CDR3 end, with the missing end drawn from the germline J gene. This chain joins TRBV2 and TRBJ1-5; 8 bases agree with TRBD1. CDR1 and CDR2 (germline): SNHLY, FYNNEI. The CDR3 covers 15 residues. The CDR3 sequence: CASSEEGTGFGPQHF. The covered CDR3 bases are TGTGCCAGCAGTGAGGAAGGGACAGGATTTGGACCC.

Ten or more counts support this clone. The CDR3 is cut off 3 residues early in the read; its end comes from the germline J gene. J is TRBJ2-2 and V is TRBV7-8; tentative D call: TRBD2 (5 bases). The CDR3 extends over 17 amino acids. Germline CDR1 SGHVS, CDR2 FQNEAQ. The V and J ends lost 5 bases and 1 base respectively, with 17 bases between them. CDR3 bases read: TGTGCCAGCAGCCAGGTCCGGGGATTATTGAACACCGGGGAG. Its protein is CASSQVRGLLNTGE. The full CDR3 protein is CASSQVRGLLNTGELFF.

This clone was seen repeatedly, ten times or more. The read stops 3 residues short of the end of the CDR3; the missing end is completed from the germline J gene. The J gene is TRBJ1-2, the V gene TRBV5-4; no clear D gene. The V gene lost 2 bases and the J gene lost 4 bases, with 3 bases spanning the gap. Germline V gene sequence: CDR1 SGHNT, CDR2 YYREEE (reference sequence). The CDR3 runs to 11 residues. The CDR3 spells CASSFSYGYTF. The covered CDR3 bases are TGTGCCAGCAGCTTCAGCTATGGC.

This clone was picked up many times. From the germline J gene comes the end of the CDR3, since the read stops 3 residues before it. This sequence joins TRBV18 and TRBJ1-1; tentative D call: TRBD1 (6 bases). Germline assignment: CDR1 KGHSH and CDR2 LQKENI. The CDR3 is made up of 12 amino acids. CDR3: CASSPHGTQAFF. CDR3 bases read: TGTGCCAGCTCACCGCACGGGACACAA. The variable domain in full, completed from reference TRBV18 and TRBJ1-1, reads NAGVMQNPRHLVRRRGQEARLRCSPMKGHSHVYWYRQLPEEGLKFMVYLQKENIIDESGMPKERFSAEFPKEGPSILRIQQVVRGDSAAYFCASSPHGTQAFFGQGTRLTVV.

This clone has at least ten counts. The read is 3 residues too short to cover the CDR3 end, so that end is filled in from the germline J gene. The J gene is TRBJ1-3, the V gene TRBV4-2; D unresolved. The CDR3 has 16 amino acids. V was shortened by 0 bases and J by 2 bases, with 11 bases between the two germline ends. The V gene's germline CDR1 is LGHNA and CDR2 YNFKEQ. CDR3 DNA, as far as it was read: TGTGCCAGCAGCCAAGATAGGGTGATCGCTGGAAACACC. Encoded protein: CASSQDRVIAGNT. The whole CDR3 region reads CASSQDRVIAGNTIYF.

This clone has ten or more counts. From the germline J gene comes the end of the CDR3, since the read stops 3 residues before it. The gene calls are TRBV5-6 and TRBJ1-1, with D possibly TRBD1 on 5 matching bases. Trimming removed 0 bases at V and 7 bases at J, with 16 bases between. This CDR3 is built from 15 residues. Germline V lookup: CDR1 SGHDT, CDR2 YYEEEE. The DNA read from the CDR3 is TGTGCCAGCAGCTTGGGGATAGGCCCGGGGGGTGAA. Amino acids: CASSLGIGPGGE. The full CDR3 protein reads CASSLGIGPGGEAFF.

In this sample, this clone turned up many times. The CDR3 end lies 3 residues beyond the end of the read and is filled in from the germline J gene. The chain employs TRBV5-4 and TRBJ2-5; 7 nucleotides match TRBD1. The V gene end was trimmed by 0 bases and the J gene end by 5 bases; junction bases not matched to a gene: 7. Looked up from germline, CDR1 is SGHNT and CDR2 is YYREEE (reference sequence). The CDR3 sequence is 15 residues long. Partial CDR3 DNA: TGTGCCAGCAGCTTGGCAGGGGGTTTAGGGGAGACC. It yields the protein CASSLAGGLGET. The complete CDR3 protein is CASSLAGGLGETQYF.

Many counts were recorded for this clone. The CDR3 spells CSASWRGTYEQYF. CDR3 DNA, as far as it was read: TGCAGTGCGAGTTGGAGGGGAACCTACGAG. V is TRBV20-1 and J is TRBJ2-7; tentative D call: TRBD2 (6 bases). With the read ending 3 residues before the CDR3 end, the germline J gene is used to fill in that end. The CDR3 has 13 amino acids. Trimming left V 6 bases short and J 2 bases short, with 14 bases between. From germline, CDR1 is DFQATT and CDR2 SNEGSKA (reference sequence).

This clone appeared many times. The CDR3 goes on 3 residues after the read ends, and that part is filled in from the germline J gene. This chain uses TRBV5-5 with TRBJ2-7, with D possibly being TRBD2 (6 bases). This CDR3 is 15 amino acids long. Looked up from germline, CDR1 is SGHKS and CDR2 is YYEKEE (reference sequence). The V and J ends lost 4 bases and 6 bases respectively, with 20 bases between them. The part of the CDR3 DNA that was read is TGTGCCAGCAGCCTAGCCGGGACTCCCTCGGGCGAG. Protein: CASSLAGTPSGE. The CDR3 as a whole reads CASSLAGTPSGEQYF.

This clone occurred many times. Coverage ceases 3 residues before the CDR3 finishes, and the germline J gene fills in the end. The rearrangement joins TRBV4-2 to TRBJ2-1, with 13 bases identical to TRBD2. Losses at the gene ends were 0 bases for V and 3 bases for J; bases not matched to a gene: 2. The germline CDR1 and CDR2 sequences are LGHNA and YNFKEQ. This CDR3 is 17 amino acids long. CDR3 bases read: TGTGCCAGCAGCCAAGAACTAGCGGGGGGGCTCTACAATGAG. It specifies CASSQELAGGLYNE. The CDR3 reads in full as CASSQELAGGLYNEQFF.

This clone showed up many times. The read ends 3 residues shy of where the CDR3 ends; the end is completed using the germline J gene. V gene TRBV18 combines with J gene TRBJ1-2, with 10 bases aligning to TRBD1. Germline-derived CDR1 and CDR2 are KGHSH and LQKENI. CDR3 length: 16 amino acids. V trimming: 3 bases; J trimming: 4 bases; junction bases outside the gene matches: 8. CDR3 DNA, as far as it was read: TGTGCCAGCTCACCCGGGACAGGGGTGGGTAGCTATGGC. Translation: CASSPGTGVGSYG. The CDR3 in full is CASSPGTGVGSYGYTF.

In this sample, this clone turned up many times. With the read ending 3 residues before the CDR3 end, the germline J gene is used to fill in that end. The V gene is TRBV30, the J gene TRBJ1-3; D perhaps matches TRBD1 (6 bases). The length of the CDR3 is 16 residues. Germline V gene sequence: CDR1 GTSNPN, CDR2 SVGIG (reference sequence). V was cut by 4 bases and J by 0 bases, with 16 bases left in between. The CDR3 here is CAWNYGQMSSGNTIYF. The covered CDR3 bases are TGTGCCTGGAACTACGGACAGATGAGCTCTGGAAACACC.

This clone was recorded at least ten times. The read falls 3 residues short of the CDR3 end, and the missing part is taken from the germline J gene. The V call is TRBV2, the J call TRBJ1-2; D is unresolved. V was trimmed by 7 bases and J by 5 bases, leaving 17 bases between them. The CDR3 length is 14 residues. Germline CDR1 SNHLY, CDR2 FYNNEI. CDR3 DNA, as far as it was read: TGTGCCAGCACCCTCGATGGGCAGTCTTATGGC. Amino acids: CASTLDGQSYG. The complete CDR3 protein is CASTLDGQSYGYTF.